One sample yielded the 4 T cell receptor beta chains listed below, sequenced in a study of early T cells in non-severe SARS-CoV-2 infection. TCRdb re-derived calls from the 5' RACE reads in MiXCR, one entry per CDR3 protein. This sample has 50,000 to 85,000 distinct CDR3 sequences; approximately 8.3% occur once, and the top ten carry roughly 3.2%. Sequenced material: whole blood. These receptors were obtained from an adult who was a healthcare worker with PCR-confirmed SARS-CoV-2 infection or an uninfected control (not recorded which).

Comment on this clonotype: A read error may account for a junction end that differs from germline. The J gene is TRBJ1-1, the V gene TRBV27; D is unresolved. This CDR3 comprises 11 residues. Germline values: CDR1 MNHEY, CDR2 SMNVEV (reference sequence). For the CDR3, the DNA is TGTGCCAGCAGTTTAATCTGGGAGCGGGACTTT. As protein: CASSLIWERDF.

This CDR3 is CASSSRGTGYEQYF. CDR3 sequence (DNA): TGTGCCAGCAGCTCTAGGGGGACCGGGTACGAGCAGTACTTC. The rearrangement uses TRBV7-9 and TRBJ2-7, with a possible D match to TRBD1 (6 bases). The CDR3 has 14 amino acids. Trimming took 4 bases from V and 4 from J, leaving 14 bases between them. The germline gives CDR1 SEHNR, CDR2 FQNEAQ (reference sequence).

To note about this clonotype: It may be a read error: a sequence one base away is much more abundant. The gene calls are TRBV29-1 and TRBJ2-2, with D tentatively TRBD2 (6 bases). CDR3 length equals 14 residues. CDR1 is SQVTM, CDR2 ANQGSEA, per germline. V was cut by 2 bases and J by 4 bases, with 11 bases left in between. The CDR3 sequence: CSVERGNGTGELFF. DNA for the CDR3: TGCAGCGTTGAACGGGGGAACGGCACCGGGGAGCTGTTTTTT.

This clonotype was counted ten times or more. V and J are TRBV11-2 and TRBJ2-2; possible D gene TRBD2, 5 bases. Deletions cut 4 bases from V and 3 bases from J, with 15 bases between. CDR1 is SGHAT, CDR2 FQNNGV, per germline. The CDR3 runs 16 residues. Here the CDR3 reads CASSSRWRSDTGELFF. The CDR3, as DNA: TGTGCCAGCAGCTCCAGGTGGAGGTCAGACACCGGGGAGCTGTTTTTT. Complete variable domain (other parts from reference TRBV11-2 and TRBJ2-2): EAGVAQSPRYKIIEKRQSVAFWCNPISGHATLYWYQQILGQGPKLLIQFQNNGVVDDSQLPKDRFSAERLKGVDSTLKIQPAKLEDSAVYLCASSSRWRSDTGELFFGEGSRLTVL.